Below are 28 T cell receptor beta chains sequenced from a single sample in a study of T cell responses to AZD1222 COVID-19 vaccine. The assay was immunoSEQ multiplex PCR, and TCRdb's table has in-frame clones only and misses some. The sample includes 110,000 to 150,000 clones, about 88% of them seen just once. This material consisted of peripheral blood, taken 28 days after the second AZD1222 dose. The receptors originated from an adult who received the AZD1222 COVID-19 vaccine.

V usage is TRBV6-6 and J usage is TRBJ2-5; unclear D gene. This CDR3 has 10 amino acids. Germline V gene lookup returns CDR1 MNHNY and CDR2 SVGAGI (reference sequence). V lost 5 bases, J lost 4 bases, and 2 bases lay in between. The DNA of the CDR3 is TGTGCCAGCAGTAGAGAGACCCAGTACTTC. Its protein product is CASSRETQYF.

J is TRBJ2-7 and V is TRBV5-5, with D possibly matching TRBD1 (5 bases). V was pared by 4 bases and J by 7 bases, with 18 bases between. The CDR3 totals 14 residues. The V gene's germline CDR1 is SGHKS and CDR2 YYEKEE (reference sequence). The CDR3 sequence is CASSPGQGLGEQYF. CDR3 bases: TGTGCCAGCAGCCCCGGGCAGGGCCTAGGGGAGCAGTACTTC.

V gene TRBV7-2 combines with J gene TRBJ1-5; 7 nucleotides agree with TRBD1. Germline-derived CDR1 and CDR2 are SGHTA and FQGNSA. Trimming removed 5 bases from V and 4 bases from J; junction bases left unmatched: 8. There are 15 residues in the CDR3. As DNA, the CDR3 is TGTGCCAGCAGCCTGGCGGGACAGCAAAATCAGCCCCAGCATTTT. Residues: CASSLAGQQNQPQHF.

The chain carries TRBV7-9 and TRBJ1-1; the D gene is possibly TRBD1 (5 bases). CDR1 SEHNR and CDR2 FQNEAQ come from the germline V gene (reference sequence). Deletions cut 1 base from V and 4 bases from J, with 13 bases between. The CDR3 is 15 residues long. This chain's CDR3 is CASSLEGVEVTEAFF. CDR3 nucleotides: TGTGCCAGCAGCTTAGAAGGGGTCGAAGTCACTGAAGCTTTCTTT. Drawing the rest from reference TRBV7-9 and TRBJ1-1, the complete variable domain is DTGVSQNPRHKITKRGQNVTFRCDPISEHNRLYWYRQTLGQGPEFLTYFQNEAQLEKSRLLSDRFSAERPKGSFSTLEIQRTEQGDSAMYLCASSLEGVEVTEAFFGQGTRLTVV.

Here the CDR3 DNA reads TGTGCCAGCAGCAGGCCCATGGCGCGGGGCACTGAAGCTTTCTTT. Its translation: CASSRPMARGTEAFF. The J gene is TRBJ1-1, the V gene TRBV5-7; D gene unclear. TRBV5-7 is classed as an ORF, of uncertain function. Trimming took off 4 bases at V and 4 bases at J, with 17 bases between the two ends. The CDR3 is 15 residues long.

This clone was seen a single time. The chain is built from TRBV7-2 and TRBJ2-7; D gene unclear. The CDR3 sequence is 14 residues long. CDR1 is SGHTA, CDR2 FQGNSA, per germline. V gave up 1 base and J gave up 3 bases, with 10 bases separating them. This CDR3 reads CASSLDRLLYEQYF. DNA for the CDR3: TGTGCCAGCAGCTTAGATCGCCTTCTCTACGAGCAGTACTTC.

The chain employs TRBV28 and TRBJ2-3; the D gene could be TRBD1 or TRBD2 (5 bases each). Germline V gene lookup returns CDR1 MDHEN and CDR2 SYDVKM. The germline V and J ends were trimmed by 3 bases and 0 bases, with 16 bases remaining between them. CDR3 size: 17 residues. The CDR3 reads CASSFPLGERSTDTQYF. The CDR3 DNA is TGTGCCAGCAGTTTCCCCCTGGGGGAAAGGAGCACAGATACGCAGTATTTT.

The chain couples TRBV7-9 to TRBJ1-3, with a weak D call TRBD1 (5 bases). Trimming stripped 3 bases from V and 3 bases from J, with 6 bases between. Germline CDR1 is SEHNR and CDR2 is FQNEAQ (reference sequence). CDR3 length: 13 amino acids. The CDR3 here is CASSFDSGNTIYF. The CDR3 bases are TGTGCCAGCAGCTTTGACAGTGGAAACACCATATATTTT.

The chain recombines TRBV3-1 (or the pseudogene TRBV3-2) with TRBJ1-5; D gene unclear. Trimming cost V 5 bases and J 7 bases, with 12 bases left between them. Germline loops: CDR1 LGHDT, CDR2 YNNKEL (reference sequence). The CDR3 has 13 residues. CDR3 nucleotides: TGTGCCAGCAGCATCCAGAGTAGGCAGCCCCAGCATTTT. Residues: CASSIQSRQPQHF.

V and J are TRBV18 and TRBJ2-2, with D tentatively TRBD1 (5 bases). Germline-derived CDR1 and CDR2 are KGHSH and LQKENI. This CDR3 has 14 amino acids. V lost 3 bases and J lost 5, with 10 bases in between. The CDR3 DNA is TGTGCCAGCTCACCGATCAGGGAAACCGGGGAGCTGTTTTTT. Translation: CASSPIRETGELFF.

The sample holds a few counts of this clone. V usage is TRBV10-2 and J usage is TRBJ1-6; no firm D call. The CDR3 extends over 12 amino acids. V lost 2 bases and J lost 7, with 3 bases in between. Germline CDR1 and CDR2: WSHSY and SAAADI. The CDR3 coding sequence is TGCGCCAGCAGTGAGATAAATTCACCCCTCCACTTT. Its protein is CASSEINSPLHF.

The chain couples TRBV5-1 to TRBJ1-6; no firm D call. Looked up from germline, CDR1 is SGHRS and CDR2 is YFSETQ. Trimming took 4 bases from V and 7 from J, leaving 21 bases between them. The CDR3 covers 17 residues. Written as DNA, the CDR3 is TGCGCCAGCAGCATGGACGCGTCGAGGCGAGAGAATTCACCCCTCCACTTT. As protein: CASSMDASRRENSPLHF. The whole variable domain, remainder taken from reference TRBV5-1 and TRBJ1-6, is KAGVTQTPRYLIKTRGQQVTLSCSPISGHRSVSWYQQTPGQGLQFLFEYFSETQRNKGNFPGRFSGRQFSNSRSEMNVSTLELGDSALYLCASSMDASRRENSPLHFGNGTRLTVT.

The J gene is TRBJ1-6, the V gene TRBV1; the table's D call, TRBD1, was not checked against the DNA. TRBV1 is a known pseudogene. The CDR3 has 18 amino acids. CDR3 bases: TGCACCAGCAGCCCCGCGGGCAGGGGCCACTCCTATAATTCACCCCTCCACTTT. Encoded protein: CTSSPAGRGHSYNSPLHF.

J is TRBJ1-1 and V is TRBV5-1; D gene ambiguous. The CDR3 covers 12 residues. The germline V gene encodes CDR1 SGHRS and CDR2 YFSETQ. Trimming took off 3 bases at V and 7 bases at J, with 10 bases between the two ends. This chain's CDR3 is CASSSATHEAFF. The CDR3 DNA sequence: TGCGCCAGCAGCTCGGCTACGCATGAAGCTTTCTTT.

Note on this clone: Other DNA variants within this sample encode the same CDR3. The genes are TRBV28 and TRBJ1-5, with D hard to call. CDR3 length: 11 residues. V was trimmed by 4 bases and J by 7 bases, leaving 5 bases between them. From germline, CDR1 is MDHEN and CDR2 SYDVKM. CDR3 loop: CASSSEQPQHF. The CDR3 bases are TGTGCCAGCAGTTCCGAACAGCCCCAGCATTTT.

The CDR3 DNA follows: TGTGCCAGCTGGCGGGGACAGGGGGTAAGGCTGGCTTTCTTT. Protein: CASWRGQGVRLAFF. V usage is TRBV13 and J usage is TRBJ1-1; 11 bases are a match to TRBD1. CDR1 and CDR2 from the germline V gene are PRHDT and FYEKMQ (reference sequence). The CDR3 is 14 amino acids. V gave up 8 bases and J gave up 11 bases; unmatched junction bases: 13.

The CDR3, as DNA: TGTGCCAGCAGCTTAGTAGGTAGTAGCTCCTACGAGCAGTACTTC. Translating it yields CASSLVGSSSYEQYF. The V call is TRBV11-2, the J call TRBJ2-7; unclear D gene. V lost 1 base and J 0 bases, leaving 10 bases between the germline ends. The CDR3 contains 15 residues. CDR1 is SGHAT and CDR2 is FQNNGV in the germline V gene.

The sample holds a few counts of this clone. The CDR3 protein is CASCSSDRGLPYEQYF. CDR3 in DNA: TGTGCCAGCTGCTCTTCGGACAGGGGATTACCCTACGAGCAGTACTTC. The chain carries TRBV27 and TRBJ2-7; TRBD1 matches at 9 bases. The CDR3 runs 16 residues. The J segment lost 2 bases and the V segment lost 8 bases, leaving 13 bases of the junction unmatched. Germline CDR1 and CDR2: MNHEY and SMNVEV (reference sequence).

In regard to this clone: Mismatch with germline at one junction end may stem from a read error. This chain joins TRBV7-2 and TRBJ2-5; D is unclear. This CDR3 is built from 14 residues. Germline V CDR1 and CDR2: SGHTA, FQGNSA. The CDR3 region has the DNA TGTGCCAGCAGCTTAGGGCAGTCGTTCAACCCCCAATACTTC. Protein product: CASSLGQSFNPQYF.

The V gene is TRBV5-1, the J gene TRBJ2-2; the D gene is possibly TRBD1 (5 bases). The ends were cut back, 2 bases at V and 3 bases at J, with 11 bases in the middle. This CDR3 contains 15 residues. In germline, CDR1 is SGHRS, CDR2 YFSETQ. CDR3 in DNA: TGCGCCAGCAGCTTCCAGGGTTCGGACACCGGGGAGCTGTTTTTT. Protein: CASSFQGSDTGELFF.

This chain joins TRBV19 and TRBJ2-5; no clear D gene. Deletions cut 5 bases from V and 2 bases from J, with 9 bases between. This CDR3 is 13 amino acids long. Germline V gene data show CDR1 as LNHDA and CDR2 as SQIVND (reference sequence). CDR3 DNA sequence: TGTGCCAGTAGTCAAAATGCTCAAGAGACCCAGTACTTC. It codes for CASSQNAQETQYF.

This chain connects TRBV5-1 to TRBJ1-5; D unresolved. V gave up 5 bases and J gave up 3 bases, with 9 bases separating them. This CDR3 is built from 13 residues. Germline CDR1 is SGHRS and CDR2 is YFSETQ. CDR3 coding DNA: TGCGCCAGCAGAAAGGGAGACAATCAGCCCCAGCATTTT. Translation gives CASRKGDNQPQHF.

V is TRBV10-3 and J is TRBJ1-2; 7 bases align to TRBD1. The CDR3 contains 14 residues. Germline trimming cut 11 bases from V and 6 bases from J; bases unmatched to any gene: 15. Germline V lookup: CDR1 ENHRY, CDR2 SYGVKD. The CDR3 here is CAVRQGPDGDGYTF. The CDR3 region has the DNA TGTGCCGTCCGACAGGGCCCGGATGGGGATGGCTACACCTTC.

The chain employs TRBV18 and TRBJ1-3, with D unclear. The germline V gene encodes CDR1 KGHSH and CDR2 LQKENI. V was pared by 2 bases and J by 0 bases, with 11 bases between. CDR3 size: 16 residues. The CDR3 is CASSPGQADSGNTIYF. CDR3 nucleotide sequence: TGTGCCAGCTCACCAGGGCAGGCAGACTCTGGAAACACCATATATTTT.

The chain uses TRBV18 and TRBJ2-2; 9 nucleotides align to TRBD2. The CDR3 loop spans 17 amino acids. V was pared by 4 bases and J by 1 base, with 7 bases of the junction left unmatched. Looked up from germline, CDR1 is KGHSH and CDR2 is LQKENI. This CDR3 is CASSLTLAGVNTGELFF. As DNA, the CDR3 is TGTGCCAGCTCACTAACCTTAGCGGGAGTGAACACCGGGGAGCTGTTTTTT. Supplemented by reference TRBV18 and TRBJ2-2, the full variable domain reads NAGVMQNPRHLVRRRGQEARLRCSPMKGHSHVYWYRQLPEEGLKFMVYLQKENIIDESGMPKERFSAEFPKEGPSILRIQQVVRGDSAAYFCASSLTLAGVNTGELFFGEGSRLTVL.

The rearrangement joins TRBV28 to TRBJ2-2; a weak D match, TRBD1 (6 bases). The V and J ends lost 8 bases and 1 base respectively, with 17 bases between them. Per the germline V gene, CDR1 is MDHEN and CDR2 is SYDVKM. CDR3 length equals 16 residues. CDR3 bases: TGTGCCAGCCGGCAATGGGGCAGGGGGAACACCGGGGAGCTGTTTTTT. It specifies CASRQWGRGNTGELFF.

V is TRBV7-9 and J is TRBJ2-3; D is possibly TRBD1 (8 bases). Trimming removed 5 bases from V and 5 bases from J, with 17 bases in between. The CDR3 totals 15 residues. Germline assignment: CDR1 SEHNR and CDR2 FQNEAQ (reference sequence). The DNA of the CDR3 is TGTGCCAGCAGCACAGGGGGGGCCCAAGAAGATACGCAGTATTTT. Its translation is CASSTGGAQEDTQYF. Full variable domain (missing parts from reference TRBV7-9 and TRBJ2-3): DTGVSQNPRHKITKRGQNVTFRCDPISEHNRLYWYRQTLGQGPEFLTYFQNEAQLEKSRLLSDRFSAERPKGSFSTLEIQRTEQGDSAMYLCASSTGGAQEDTQYFGPGTRLTVL.

The chain joins TRBV4-1 to TRBJ2-5; D is undetermined. The CDR3 is made up of 16 amino acids. The V and J ends lost 0 bases and 4 bases respectively, with 15 bases between them. Germline CDR1 reads MGHRA; CDR2 reads YSYEKL. The chain's CDR3 is CASSQEASYGTETQYF. DNA for the CDR3: TGCGCCAGCAGCCAAGAGGCTTCGTACGGTACAGAGACCCAGTACTTC.